These T cell receptor beta chains were read from a single sample in a study of cytomegalovirus exposure and HLA in healthy donors. Data came from immunoSEQ multiplex PCR; TCRdb stores just in-frame clones and leaves some out. The sample holds about 90,000 clones, over 60% seen once. The sequenced material came from PBMCs. The receptors originated from a woman aged 40 to 50 in good health and CMV-seropositive. Both conserved end residues are part of each CDR3. The D gene is left open where the match is weak. Expanded clones are given a class, and other clones once, few, many or no size at all.

j_call clone_size v_call d_call cdr3_aa cdr3_nt
TRBJ1-1 few TRBV7-9 - CASSRGNTEAFF TGTGCCAGCAGCAGGGGGAACACTGAAGCTTTCTTT
TRBJ2-5 - TRBV7-2 - CASSLAGEFRETQYF TGTGCCAGCAGCTTAGCGGGAGAGTTCCGGGAGACCCAGTACTTC
TRBJ2-1 - TRBV5-1 - CASSLGGDEQFF TGCGCCAGCAGCTTGGGAGGCGATGAGCAGTTCTTC
TRBJ1-3 - TRBV19 TRBD1 CASSWDRAGNTIYF TGTGCCAGTAGTTGGGACAGGGCTGGAAACACCATATATTTT
TRBJ2-7 - TRBV27 TRBD2 CASSLFLAGGPGEQYF TGTGCCAGCAGTTTATTTCTGGCGGGAGGGCCGGGGGAGCAGTACTTC
TRBJ2-1 - TRBV28 TRBD2 CASRRTSPGYNEQFF TGTGCCAGCAGGCGGACTAGCCCCGGGTACAATGAGCAGTTCTTC
TRBJ2-7 - TRBV2 - CASIYEEGAEQYF TGTGCCAGCATTTACGAGGAGGGAGCCGAGCAGTACTTC
TRBJ2-5 - TRBV7-2 TRBD2 CASSQIPTSGRVETQYF TGTGCCAGCAGCCAGATACCTACTAGCGGGAGGGTAGAGACCCAGTACTTC
TRBJ2-1 - TRBV7-6 TRBD1 CASSLTTGSDEQFF TGTGCCAGCAGCTTAACGACAGGGTCAGATGAGCAGTTCTTC
TRBJ1-2 - TRBV13 - CASSLRGGSLSYGYTF TGTGCCAGCAGCTTAAGGGGGGGCTCCCTTAGCTATGGCTACACCTTC
TRBJ2-2 - TRBV15 - CATSRRRETGELFF TGTGCCACCAGCAGACGAAGGGAGACCGGGGAGCTGTTTTTT
TRBJ1-2 once TRBV5-6 - CASRLGVGGVTGYTF TGTGCCAGCAGATTGGGGGTTGGAGGGGTTACTGGCTACACCTTC
TRBJ1-6 - TRBV11-2 - CASVGARNSPLHF TGTGCCTCAGTGGGAGCGCGAAATTCACCCCTCCACTTT
TRBJ2-1 - TRBV7-8 - CASSLDSYNEQFF TGTGCCAGCAGCTTGGACAGCTACAATGAGCAGTTCTTC
TRBJ1-1 - TRBV7-9 - CASSSTDTEAFF TGTGCCAGCAGTTCGACTGACACTGAAGCTTTCTTT
TRBJ2-1 - TRBV4-2 TRBD2 CASSQDNGRKFF TGTGCCAGCAGCCAAGATAACGGGAGGAAGTTCTTC
TRBJ2-2 - TRBV10-3 TRBD2 CAISEGTTYTGELFF TGTGCCATCAGTGAGGGGACTACATACACCGGGGAGCTGTTTTTT
TRBJ1-2 - TRBV19 - CASSIPENYGYTF TGTGCCAGTAGTATCCCCGAGAACTATGGCTACACCTTC
TRBJ2-2 - TRBV10-3 TRBD1 CAISRGRDTGELFF TGTGCCATCAGTAGGGGGCGGGACACCGGGGAGCTGTTTTTT
TRBJ2-1 - TRBV5-1 - CASSLVEGASPFF TGCGCCAGCAGCCTAGTAGAGGGTGCTAGCCCGTTCTTC
TRBJ2-1 - TRBV7-7 - CASSLDRSRGQFF TGTGCTAGCAGCTTAGATCGGAGTCGTGGGCAGTTCTTC
TRBJ1-5 - TRBV19 - CASSIEGAGARPQHF TGTGCCAGTAGTATAGAAGGGGCAGGGGCACGACCCCAGCATTTT
TRBJ2-7 once TRBV4-3 TRBD2 CASSPNSGTYEQYF TGCGCCAGCAGCCCAAATAGCGGGACCTACGAGCAGTACTTC
TRBJ2-2 - TRBV6-1 - CASSQGNTGELFF TGTGCCAGCAGTCAGGGGAACACCGGGGAGCTGTTTTTT
TRBJ2-7 - TRBV9 TRBD1 CASSVAQQGVEQYF TGTGCCAGCAGCGTAGCTCAACAGGGGGTCGAGCAGTACTTC
TRBJ2-7 once TRBV10-3 - CAISNRERAYEQYF TGTGCCATCAGCAACAGGGAGAGGGCCTACGAGCAGTACTTC
TRBJ2-7 once TRBV10-3 TRBD2 CAISGTRLAGRGEQYF TGTGCCATCAGTGGGACAAGACTAGCGGGTAGGGGTGAGCAGTACTTC
TRBJ2-3 - TRBV23-1 TRBD1 CASRGTGWSDTQYF TGCGCCAGCAGAGGGACAGGGTGGTCAGATACGCAGTATTTT
TRBJ1-1 - TRBV19 - CASSISTGNTEAFF TGTGCCAGTAGTATATCGACGGGGAACACTGAAGCTTTCTTT
TRBJ2-1 few TRBV9 - CASSVAIDAGLAIYNEQFF TGTGCCAGCAGCGTAGCTATTGATGCCGGGCTAGCGATCTACAATGAGCAGTTCTTC
TRBJ1-4 few TRBV6-5 - CASSSHTGNEKLFF TGTGCCAGCAGTTCCCACACGGGTAATGAAAAACTGTTTTTT
TRBJ2-5 once TRBV18 - CASSPLPPTQAYQETQYF TGTGCCAGCTCACCACTGCCCCCGACGCAGGCGTACCAAGAGACCCAGTACTTC